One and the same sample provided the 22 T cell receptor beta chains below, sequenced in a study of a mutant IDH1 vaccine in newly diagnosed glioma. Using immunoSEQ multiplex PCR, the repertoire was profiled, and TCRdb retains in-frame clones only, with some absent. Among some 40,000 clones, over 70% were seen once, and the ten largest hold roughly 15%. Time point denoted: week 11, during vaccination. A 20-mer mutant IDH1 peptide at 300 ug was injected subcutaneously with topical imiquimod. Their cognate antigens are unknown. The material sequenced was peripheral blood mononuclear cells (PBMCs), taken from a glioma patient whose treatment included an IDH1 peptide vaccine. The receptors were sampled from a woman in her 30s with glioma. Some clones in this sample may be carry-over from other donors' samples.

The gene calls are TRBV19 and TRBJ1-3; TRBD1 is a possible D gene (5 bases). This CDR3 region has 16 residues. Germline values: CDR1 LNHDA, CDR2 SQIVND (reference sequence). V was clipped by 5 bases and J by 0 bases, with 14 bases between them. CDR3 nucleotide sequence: TGTGCCAGTAGTGCCCGACAGAGTTTCTCTGGAAACACCATATATTTT. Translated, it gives CASSARQSFSGNTIYF.

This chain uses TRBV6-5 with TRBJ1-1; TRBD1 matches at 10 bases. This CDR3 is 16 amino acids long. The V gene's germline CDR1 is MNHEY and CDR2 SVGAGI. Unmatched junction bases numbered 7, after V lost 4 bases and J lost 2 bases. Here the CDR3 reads CASSFRDRGGNTEAFF. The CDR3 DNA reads TGTGCCAGCAGTTTTAGGGACAGGGGAGGTAACACTGAAGCTTTCTTT.

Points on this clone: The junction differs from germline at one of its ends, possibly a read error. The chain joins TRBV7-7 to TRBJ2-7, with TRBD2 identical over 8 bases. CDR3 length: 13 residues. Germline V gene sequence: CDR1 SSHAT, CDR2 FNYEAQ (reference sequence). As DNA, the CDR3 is TGTGCTAGCAGCCCGGGACTAGACAACGAGCAGTACTTC. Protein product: CASSPGLDNEQYF.

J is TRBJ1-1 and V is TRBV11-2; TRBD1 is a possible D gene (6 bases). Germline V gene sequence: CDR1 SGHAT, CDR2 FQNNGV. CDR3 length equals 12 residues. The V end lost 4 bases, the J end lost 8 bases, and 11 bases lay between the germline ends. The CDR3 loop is CASSSTGGEAFF. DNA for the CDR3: TGTGCCAGCAGCTCGACAGGAGGGGAAGCTTTCTTT.

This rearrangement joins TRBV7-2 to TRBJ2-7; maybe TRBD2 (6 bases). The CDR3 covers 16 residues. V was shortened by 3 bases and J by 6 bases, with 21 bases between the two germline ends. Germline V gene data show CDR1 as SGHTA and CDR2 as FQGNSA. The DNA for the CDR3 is TGTGCCAGCAGCTTCCCCATGAGAGGGAGGAAGGGCGAGCAGTACTTC. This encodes CASSFPMRGRKGEQYF.

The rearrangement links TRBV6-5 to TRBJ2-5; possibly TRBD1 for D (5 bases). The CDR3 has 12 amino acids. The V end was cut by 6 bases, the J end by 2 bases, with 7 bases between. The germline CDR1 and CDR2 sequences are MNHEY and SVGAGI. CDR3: CASSPGQETQYF. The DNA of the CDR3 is TGTGCCAGCAGCCCAGGGCAAGAGACCCAGTACTTC.

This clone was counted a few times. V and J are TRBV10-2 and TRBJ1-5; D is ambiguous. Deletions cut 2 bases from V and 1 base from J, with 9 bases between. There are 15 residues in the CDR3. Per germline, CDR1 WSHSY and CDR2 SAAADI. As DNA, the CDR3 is TGCGCCAGCAGTGAGCAGTGGCGCAGCAATCAGCCCCAGCATTTT. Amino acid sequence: CASSEQWRSNQPQHF.

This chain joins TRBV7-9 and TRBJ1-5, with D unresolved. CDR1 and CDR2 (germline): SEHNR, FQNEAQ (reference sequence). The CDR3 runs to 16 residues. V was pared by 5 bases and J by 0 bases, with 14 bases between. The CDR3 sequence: CASSPGVGNSNQPQHF. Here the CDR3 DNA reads TGTGCCAGCAGCCCTGGGGTCGGTAATAGCAATCAGCCCCAGCATTTT.

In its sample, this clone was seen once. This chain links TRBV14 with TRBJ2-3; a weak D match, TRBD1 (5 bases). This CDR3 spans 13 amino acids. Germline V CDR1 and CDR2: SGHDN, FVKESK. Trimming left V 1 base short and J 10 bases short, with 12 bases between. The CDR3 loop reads CASSQGRIGAQYF. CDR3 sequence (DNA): TGTGCCAGCAGCCAAGGGCGAATAGGGGCGCAGTATTTT.

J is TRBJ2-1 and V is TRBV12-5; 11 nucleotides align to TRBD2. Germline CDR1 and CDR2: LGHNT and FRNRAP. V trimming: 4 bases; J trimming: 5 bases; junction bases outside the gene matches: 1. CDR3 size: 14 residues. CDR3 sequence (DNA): TGTGCTAGTGGTTCGGGACTAGCGGACAATGAGCAGTTCTTC. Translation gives CASGSGLADNEQFF.

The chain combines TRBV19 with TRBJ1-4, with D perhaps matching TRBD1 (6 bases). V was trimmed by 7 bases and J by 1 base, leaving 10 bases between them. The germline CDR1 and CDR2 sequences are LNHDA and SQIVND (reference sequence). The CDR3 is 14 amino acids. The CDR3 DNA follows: TGTGCCAGTATCGAGGGGGGAACTAATGAAAAACTGTTTTTT. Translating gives CASIEGGTNEKLFF.

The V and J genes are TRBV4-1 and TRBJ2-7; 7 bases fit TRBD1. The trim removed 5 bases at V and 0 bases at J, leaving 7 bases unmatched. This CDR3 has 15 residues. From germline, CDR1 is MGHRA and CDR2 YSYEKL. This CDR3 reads CASSYGQESSYEQYF. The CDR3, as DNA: TGCGCCAGCAGCTACGGACAGGAGAGCTCCTACGAGCAGTACTTC.

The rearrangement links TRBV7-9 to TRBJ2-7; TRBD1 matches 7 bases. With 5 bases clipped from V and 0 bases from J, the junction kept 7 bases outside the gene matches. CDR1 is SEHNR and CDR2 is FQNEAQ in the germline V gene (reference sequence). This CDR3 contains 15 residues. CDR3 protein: CASSIRDSVSYEQYF. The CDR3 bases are TGTGCCAGCAGCATCCGGGACAGCGTCTCCTACGAGCAGTACTTC.

Written as DNA, the CDR3 is TGTGCCAGCAGCCTCAGGACAGGGTCGATAGAGACCCAGTACTTC. It translates to CASSLRTGSIETQYF. The V call is TRBV9, the J call TRBJ2-5; 8 nucleotides align to TRBD1. The CDR3 covers 15 residues. Germline V gene lookup returns CDR1 SGDLS and CDR2 YYNGEE. J lost 4 bases, V lost 4 bases, and 9 bases had no gene match.

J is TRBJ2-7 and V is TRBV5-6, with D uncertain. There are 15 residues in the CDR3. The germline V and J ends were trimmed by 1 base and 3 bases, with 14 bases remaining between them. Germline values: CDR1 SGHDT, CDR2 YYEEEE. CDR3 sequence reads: CASSLWWPPGYEQYF. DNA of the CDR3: TGTGCCAGCAGCTTGTGGTGGCCCCCTGGCTACGAGCAGTACTTC.

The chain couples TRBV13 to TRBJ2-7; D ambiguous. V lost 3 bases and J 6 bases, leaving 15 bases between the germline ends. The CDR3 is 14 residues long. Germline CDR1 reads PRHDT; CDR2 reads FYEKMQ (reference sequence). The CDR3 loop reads CASSLSIRFSEQYF. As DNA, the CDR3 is TGTGCCAGCAGCTTGTCTATCAGATTCAGCGAGCAGTACTTC.

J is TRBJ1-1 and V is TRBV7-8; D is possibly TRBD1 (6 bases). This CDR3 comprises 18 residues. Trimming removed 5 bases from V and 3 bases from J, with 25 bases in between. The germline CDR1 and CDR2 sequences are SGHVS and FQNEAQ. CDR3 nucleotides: TGTGCCAGCAGCCACGACAGTTCACAACGGCAGGGGTACACTGAAGCTTTCTTT. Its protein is CASSHDSSQRQGYTEAFF.

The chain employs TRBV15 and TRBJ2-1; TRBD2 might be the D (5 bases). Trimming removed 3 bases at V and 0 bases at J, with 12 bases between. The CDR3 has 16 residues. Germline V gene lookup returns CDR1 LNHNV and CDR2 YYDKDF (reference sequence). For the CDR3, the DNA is TGTGCCACCAGCAGTGCGACCCGGGACTCCTACAATGAGCAGTTCTTC. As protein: CATSSATRDSYNEQFF.

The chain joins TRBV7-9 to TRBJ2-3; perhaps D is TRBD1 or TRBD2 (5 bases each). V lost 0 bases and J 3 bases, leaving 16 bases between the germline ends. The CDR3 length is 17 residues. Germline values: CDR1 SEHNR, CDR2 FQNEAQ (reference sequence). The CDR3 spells CASSLAFDRGFTDTQYF. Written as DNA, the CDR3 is TGTGCCAGCAGCTTAGCGTTCGACAGAGGGTTTACAGATACGCAGTATTTT.

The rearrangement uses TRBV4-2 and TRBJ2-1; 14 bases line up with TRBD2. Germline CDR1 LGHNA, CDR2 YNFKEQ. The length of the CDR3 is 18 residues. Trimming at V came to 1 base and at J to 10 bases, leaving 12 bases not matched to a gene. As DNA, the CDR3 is TGTGCCAGCAGCCAAGTAGAGGGGGGGACTAGCGGGAGCGGGGAGCAGTTCTTC. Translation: CASSQVEGGTSGSGEQFF.

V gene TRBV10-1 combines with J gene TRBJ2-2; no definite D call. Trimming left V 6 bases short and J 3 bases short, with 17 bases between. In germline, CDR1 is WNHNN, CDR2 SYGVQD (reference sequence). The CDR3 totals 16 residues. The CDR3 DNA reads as TGCGCCAGCAGCAGGAATGGTGGTGCGCACACCGGGGAGCTGTTTTTT. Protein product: CASSRNGGAHTGELFF.

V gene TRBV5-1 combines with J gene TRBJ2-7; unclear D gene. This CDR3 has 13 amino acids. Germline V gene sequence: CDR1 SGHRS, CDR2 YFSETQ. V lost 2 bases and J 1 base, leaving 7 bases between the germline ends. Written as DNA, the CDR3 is TGCGCCAGCAGCTTTTCTCGGTCCTACGAGCAGTACTTC. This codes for CASSFSRSYEQYF.